This TCR beta chain was retrieved from a study of blood T cell repertoires in COVID-19. About the research overall: There were acute and convalescent COVID-19 samples, and they came from the United States, Italy and Spain. From T cells, B-cell-depleted T cells, or PBMCs came the material, which was cDNA or gDNA.

This clone was counted a single time. In the original analysis: Scientists estimated how many nucleated cells there were by amplifying reference gene primers. Some clones are missing from TCRdb's copy, which holds only in-frame ones; the method was immunoSEQ multiplex PCR. V and J calls and clone size are those listed in that table; D and trimming were worked out from the DNA. This sample has 90,000 to 100,000 clones, with approximately 86% found just once. Sequencing was done on a sample of peripheral blood. The TCR was taken from an elderly man with acute or convalescent COVID-19.

The CDR3 sequence: CASSTSGLGGYGYTF. As DNA, the CDR3 is TGTGCCAGCAGCACATCAGGGTTGGGGGGTTATGGCTACACCTTC. The chain combines TRBV11-3 with TRBJ1-2; D perhaps matches TRBD1 (5 bases). The germline V gene has CDR1 SGHNT and CDR2 YENEEA. There are 15 residues in the CDR3. V lost 5 bases and J 5 bases, leaving 18 bases between the germline ends. The variable domain in full, completed from reference TRBV11-3 and TRBJ1-2, reads EAGVVQSPRYKIIEKKQPVAFWCNPISGHNTLYWYLQNLGQGPELLIRYENEEAVDDSQLPKDRFSAERLKGVDSTLKIQPAELGDSAVYLCASSTSGLGGYGYTFGSGTRLTVV.